The T cell receptor (beta chain) described here comes from a study of blood T cell repertoires in COVID-19. Study information: Sites in the United States, Italy and Spain provided acute and convalescent COVID-19 samples. Sample material is recorded as cDNA or gDNA derived from T cells, B-cell-depleted T cells, or PBMCs.

Sequencing used immunoSEQ multiplex PCR; TCRdb keeps in-frame clones, though not all of them. The sample includes 310,000 or so clones, 90% to 95% of them seen just once. Seattle cases were enrolled at active infection and followed longitudinally. This clone was detected only once. This may stem from a read error, because a much larger clone lies one nucleotide away. The sample holds other DNA sequences that translate to the same CDR3. What was sequenced was peripheral blood. The sequence was collected from a woman aged 25 to 45 with COVID-19, enrolled during active disease.

The CDR3 nucleotides read TGTGCCAGCAGCGTAGGACAGGGGGCTTCCTACGAGCAGTACTTC. This sequence encodes CASSVGQGASYEQYF. The J gene is TRBJ2-7, the V gene TRBV9, with 10 bases that match TRBD1. The CDR3 is 15 amino acids. In germline, CDR1 is SGDLS, CDR2 YYNGEE. V lost 0 bases, J lost 1 base, and 1 base stayed unmatched.